This T cell receptor (beta chain) was sequenced for a study of blood T cell repertoires in COVID-19 (TCRdb year 2020). Turning to the overall study: The collaborator samples originated in the United States, Italy and Spain and spanned the acute and convalescent phases of COVID-19. The samples were drawn from two sources: the first 160 participants of the ongoing ImmuneRACE study, and 1,000 to 1,500 subjects contributed by 6 global collaborators. The repertoires were released in a freely available public database meant as a resource for research on the immune response to SARS-CoV-2. The material from the prospective study consisted of cDNA or gDNA derived from T cells, B-cell-depleted T cells, or PBMCs. Sample metadata almost always included a de-identified subject ID, COVID-19 status, age in years and sex. HLA class I and class II types, where available, came from metadata supplied by the sample provider rather than from assay-based typing. Deeply sampled blood TCRbeta repertoires from subjects exposed to, actively infected with, or recovered from COVID-19 were included in the dataset. Points the paper makes about the study in general: The amount of clinical and demographic metadata varied by source and participant and was provided uncurated.

The collaborating institutions used their own protocols to collect whole blood in K2EDTA tubes. For TCRbeta analysis, collaborator samples were shipped as frozen whole blood, as isolated PBMCs, or as DNA extracted from either sample type. Taken from the germline V gene (reference sequence), the CDR1 and CDR2 loops are SGHKS and YYEKEE. The CDR3 has 18 amino acids, counting the end cysteine and phenylalanine. Only CDR3 DNA remains: 54 bases, in frame from the first base. For this chain, trimming is 5 bases at the V end and 6 bases at the J end, and the number of junction bases without a gene match is 18. Note on this clone: Its antigen is unknown. No quality values exist for individual bases; no much larger clone is one base distant.

TCRbeta CDR3 regions were amplified from genomic DNA using the immunoSEQ Assay, a bias-controlled multiplex PCR. In the paper's pipeline: The number of nucleated cells in each sample was estimated by amplification of reference gene primers within the assay. To quantify the absolute abundance of each unique TCRbeta CDR3 rearrangement, sequence reads were collapsed and filtered. For each sample, productive Simpson clonality was calculated as the square root of Simpson's diversity index over productive rearrangements. Sourced from immuneACCESS, this table was stored by TCRdb with only in-frame sequences that have V and J called. A share of the clones is absent; for the studies checked, an unresolved V gene accounts for under half, and the remainder has no known explanation. Clonal size and the V and J genes are those of that table, whereas D and trimming came from the DNA. The sample table shows roughly 100,000 clones, and around 82% are seen once. Over 10% of the sample is taken by the ten largest.

This receptor was taken from a human donor in a cohort sampled during active or convalescent COVID-19. The sample was peripheral blood. This sequence uses TRBV5-5 and TRBJ2-7; TRBD2 aligns with 12 central bases. The nucleotide sequence is given as TGTGCCAGCAGTACGTACTGGTCTAGCGGGGGGGGTCCCGCCGAGCAGTACTTC. Its product reads: CASSTYWSSGGGPAEQYF.